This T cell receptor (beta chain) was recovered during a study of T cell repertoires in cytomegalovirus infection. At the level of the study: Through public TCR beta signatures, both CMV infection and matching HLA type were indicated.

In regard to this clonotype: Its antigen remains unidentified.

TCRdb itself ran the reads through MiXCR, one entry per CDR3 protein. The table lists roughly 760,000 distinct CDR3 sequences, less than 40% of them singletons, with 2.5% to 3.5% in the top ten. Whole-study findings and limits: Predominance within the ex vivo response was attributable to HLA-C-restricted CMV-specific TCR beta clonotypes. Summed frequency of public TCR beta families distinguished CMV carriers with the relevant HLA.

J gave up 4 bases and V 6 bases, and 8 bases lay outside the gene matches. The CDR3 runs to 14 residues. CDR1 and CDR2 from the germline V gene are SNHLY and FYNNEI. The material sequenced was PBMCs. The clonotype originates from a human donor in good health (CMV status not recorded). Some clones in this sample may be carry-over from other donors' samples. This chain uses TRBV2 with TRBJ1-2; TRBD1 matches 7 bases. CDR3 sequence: CASRDRQGTYGYTF. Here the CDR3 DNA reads TGTGCCAGCAGAGATAGACAGGGAACCTATGGCTACACCTTC. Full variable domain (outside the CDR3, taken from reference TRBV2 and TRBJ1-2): EPEVTQTPSHQVTQMGQEVILRCVPISNHLYFYWYRQILGQKVEFLVSFYNNEISEKSEIFDDQFSVERPDGSNFTLKIRSTKLEDSAMYFCASRDRQGTYGYTFGSGTRLTVV.